These 14 T cell receptor beta chains were all obtained from the same sample, sequenced in a study of shared T cell receptors in the human thymus. The table came from immunoSEQ multiplex PCR; TCRdb's copy has only in-frame clones and leaves some out. The top ten clones hold approximately 0.018% of a sample with about 380,000 clones, 95% of them seen once. The sequencing sample was made of thymocytes. The receptors shown here come from a human donor.

The rearrangement uses TRBV4-2 and TRBJ2-2; 10 bases agree with TRBD1. The CDR3 has 15 amino acids. Looked up from germline, CDR1 is LGHNA and CDR2 is YNFKEQ. V lost 4 bases and J lost 5; bases outside the gene matches: 4. CDR3 DNA: TGTGCCAGCAGCCTGGCGGGACAGGGGACCGGGGAGCTGTTTTTT. It is translated as CASSLAGQGTGELFF.

V and J are TRBV14 and TRBJ1-5, with D unresolved. This CDR3 region has 15 residues. The V end lost 0 bases, the J end lost 5 bases, and 11 bases lay between the germline ends. Germline V gene data show CDR1 as SGHDN and CDR2 as FVKESK. The CDR3 region is CASSQEEGEDQPQHF. DNA for the CDR3: TGTGCCAGCAGCCAAGAAGAGGGAGAGGATCAGCCCCAGCATTTT.

This sequence joins TRBV9 and TRBJ1-1; possible D gene TRBD1, 5 bases. The CDR3 runs to 13 residues. V dropped 1 base and J dropped 8 bases, with 12 bases sitting between them. CDR1 SGDLS and CDR2 YYNGEE come from the germline V gene. As DNA, the CDR3 is TGTGCCAGCAGCGTAAGGGACGATTCGGAAGCTTTCTTT. Translation gives CASSVRDDSEAFF.

The chain recombines TRBV9 with TRBJ2-1; D possibly uses TRBD1 or TRBD2 (5 bases each). There are 15 residues in the CDR3. Looked up from germline, CDR1 is SGDLS and CDR2 is YYNGEE. Between the trimmed V and J ends, which lost 6 bases and 7 bases, there was a span of 20 bases. DNA of the CDR3: TGTGCCAGCAACCCGATTAGGGACCGACAAAATGAGCAGTTCTTC. Protein product: CASNPIRDRQNEQFF.

This clone was recorded only once. The V gene is TRBV4-2, the J gene TRBJ2-1; D is perhaps TRBD2 (6 bases). Germline assignment: CDR1 LGHNA and CDR2 YNFKEQ. The CDR3 covers 16 residues. V lost 3 bases and J 6 bases, leaving 18 bases between the germline ends. CDR3 amino acids: CASSHSGTSNLNEQFF. The DNA for the CDR3 is TGTGCCAGCAGCCACTCCGGGACTTCCAACCTCAATGAGCAGTTCTTC.

The chain carries TRBV12-2 and TRBJ2-7; TRBD2 reflects the table's D call only, with no check against the DNA. TRBV12-2 is flagged as a pseudogene. The CDR3 runs to 17 residues. In nucleotides, the CDR3 is TGTGCAAGTCGCCCCGGGACTAGCGGGAGGAAAAGAAACGAGCAGTACTTC. It specifies CASRPGTSGRKRNEQYF.

A note on this clone: This same CDR3 is encoded by further DNA sequences in the sample. The V call is TRBV19, the J call TRBJ1-2; D is unclear. The germline V gene encodes CDR1 LNHDA and CDR2 SQIVND (reference sequence). This CDR3 region has 14 residues. V lost 0 bases, J lost 1 base, and 6 bases lay in between. The DNA of the CDR3 is TGTGCCAGTAGTATAGACCGAATTAACTATGGCTACACCTTC. This codes for CASSIDRINYGYTF.

This clone was seen once. The genes are TRBV7-3 and TRBJ2-3; D is perhaps TRBD2 (6 bases). Trimming cost V 2 bases and J 2 bases, with 11 bases left between them. From germline, CDR1 is SGHTA and CDR2 FQGTGA. This CDR3 spans 15 amino acids. Here the CDR3 reads CASSLEASATDTQYF. The CDR3 DNA follows: TGTGCCAGCAGCTTAGAGGCTAGCGCCACAGATACGCAGTATTTT.

The V and J genes are TRBV10-2 and TRBJ1-3, with a tentative D call TRBD1 (6 bases). The CDR3 spans 22 residues. Trimming took 3 bases from V and 0 from J, leaving 30 bases between them. The germline V gene encodes CDR1 WSHSY and CDR2 SAAADI. DNA of the CDR3: TGCGCCAGCAGTGAAGGCAGGGGCCTCCGCTACTCTGCCCGCTACTCTGGAAACACCATATATTTT. The encoded protein is CASSEGRGLRYSARYSGNTIYF.

The chain employs TRBV28 and TRBJ2-5; possible D gene TRBD2, 7 bases. In germline, CDR1 is MDHEN, CDR2 SYDVKM. CDR3 length equals 16 residues. V shed 2 bases and J shed 4 bases, with 17 bases lying between them. CDR3 residues: CASSLTGGPKGETQYF. Written as DNA, the CDR3 is TGTGCCAGCAGTTTAACGGGGGGCCCTAAGGGAGAGACCCAGTACTTC.

V usage is TRBV29-1 and J usage is TRBJ2-7, with D unclear. Germline values: CDR1 SQVTM, CDR2 ANQGSEA. The V end was cut by 4 bases, the J end by 0 bases, with 22 bases between. This CDR3 region has 17 residues. Written as DNA, the CDR3 is TGCAGCGTTGCTACGCGACGGACCCAGGCGGACTCCTACGAGCAGTACTTC. This gives the protein CSVATRRTQADSYEQYF.

The chain uses TRBV5-6 and TRBJ2-7; 7 bases match TRBD1. This CDR3 comprises 16 residues. After removal of 4 bases from V and 0 bases from J, the junction contained 10 bases not matched to a gene. The V gene's germline CDR1 is SGHDT and CDR2 YYEEEE. CDR3 coding DNA: TGTGCCAGCAGCCTTTGGCGACAGGGTTACTCCTACGAGCAGTACTTC. Amino acids: CASSLWRQGYSYEQYF.

The J gene is TRBJ1-5, the V gene TRBV21-1; whether TRBD1, the table's D call, matches the DNA was not checked. TRBV21-1 is tagged as a pseudogene. The CDR3 is made up of 15 amino acids. The CDR3 sequence: CASSTIWTGNQPQHF. The CDR3 nucleotides read TGTGCCAGCAGCACCATATGGACAGGCAATCAGCCCCAGCATTTT.

The chain employs TRBV7-8 and TRBJ2-5, with TRBD1 as a possible D gene (6 bases). Germline CDR1 and CDR2: SGHVS and FQNEAQ. Deletions cut 2 bases from V and 5 bases from J, with 21 bases between. The CDR3 is made up of 17 amino acids. The CDR3 bases are TGTGCCAGCAGCTTAAGGGGGACCGGGGCTAGCAGGGAGACCCAGTACTTC. It encodes CASSLRGTGASRETQYF.